This entry describes one T cell receptor beta chain. This CDR3 spans 15 amino acids. Germline V gene data show CDR1 as GTSNPN and CDR2 as SVGIG (reference sequence). Between the trimmed V and J ends, which lost 3 bases and 6 bases, there was a span of 20 bases. Original data processing: Estimates of nucleated cell counts were drawn from the amplification of reference gene primers. Clones were read by immunoSEQ multiplex PCR, and TCRdb kept only the in-frame ones, dropping some. Clone size and V and J calls were adopted from that table, with D and trimming inferred from the DNA. The sample has some 280,000 clones; around 86% are singletons. This sample is drawn from a study of blood T cell repertoires in COVID-19. Study background: The United States, Italy and Spain were the sources of the acute and convalescent COVID-19 samples. Sources were T cells, B-cell-depleted T cells, or PBMCs; the material itself was cDNA or gDNA.

The receptor was isolated from a woman aged 40 to 55 who had recovered from COVID-19. The sequencing input was peripheral blood. This rearrangement joins TRBV30 to TRBJ1-1; perhaps TRBD1 as D (6 bases). The CDR3 bases are TGTGCCTGGAGGCCGTTGACAGGCGCCAAATCTGAAGCTTTCTTT. It specifies CAWRPLTGAKSEAFF.